The 25 T cell receptor beta chains reported below all come from one sample, sequenced in a study of CD4 T cells in relation to SARS-CoV-2 and coronaviruses. Sequencing was performed with immunoSEQ multiplex PCR; in TCRdb, only in-frame clones are kept and a portion is missing. Among more than 15,000 clones listed, 82% were seen once. Their recognized antigens are unknown. The unexposed donors gave CD4+ T cells in about 2011-2018, prior to COVID-19. The cells were cultured for 10 days before CD4+ T cells were isolated. Material for sequencing was CD4+ T cells from PBMCs, cultured in vitro. The receptors derive from a human donor in good health.

The table lists this clone with a few counts. The rearrangement uses TRBV12-3 or TRBV12-4 and TRBJ1-1, with unresolved D. Trimming cost V 6 bases and J 3 bases, with 11 bases left between them. This CDR3 is 13 amino acids long. The CDR3 nucleotides are TGTGCCAGCAGACGATTCCTGGACACTGAAGCTTTCTTT. Residues: CASRRFLDTEAFF.

The CDR3 region has the DNA TGTGCCATCAGTGAGCGGGGACAGACGAACACCGGGGAGCTGTTTTTT. Translation gives CAISERGQTNTGELFF. The V and J genes are TRBV10-3 and TRBJ2-2, with 7 positions matching TRBD1. Germline V gene data show CDR1 as ENHRY and CDR2 as SYGVKD. This CDR3 has 16 amino acids. V was clipped by 2 bases and J by 0 bases; unmatched bases: 3.

This clone occurred a few times. The gene calls are TRBV30 and TRBJ2-1; 10 bases line up with TRBD2. CDR1 GTSNPN and CDR2 SVGIG come from the germline V gene (reference sequence). This CDR3 region has 13 residues. J was trimmed by 7 bases and V by 3 bases; bases with no gene match: 3. The CDR3 spells CAWRIAGGNEQFF. CDR3 sequence (DNA): TGTGCCTGGAGGATAGCGGGAGGTAATGAGCAGTTCTTC.

The rearrangement joins TRBV19 to TRBJ2-7; 11 bases are shared with TRBD1. The germline V gene encodes CDR1 LNHDA and CDR2 SQIVND (reference sequence). This CDR3 has 14 residues. The V gene end was trimmed by 4 bases and the J gene end by 3 bases; junction bases not matched to a gene: 2. CDR3 in amino acids: CASSTGTGGYEQYF. For the CDR3, the DNA is TGTGCCAGTAGTACCGGGACAGGGGGCTACGAGCAGTACTTC.

This rearrangement joins TRBV11-2 to TRBJ1-1; D perhaps matches TRBD1 (6 bases). The CDR3 loop spans 14 amino acids. V lost 6 bases and J 4 bases, leaving 15 bases between the germline ends. Germline V lookup: CDR1 SGHAT, CDR2 FQNNGV. The CDR3 spells CASSNTGHITEAFF. CDR3 sequence (DNA): TGTGCCAGCAGTAACACGGGACATATCACTGAAGCTTTCTTT.

This sequence joins TRBV2 and TRBJ1-5; D not resolved. CDR3 length: 12 residues. Germline-derived CDR1 and CDR2 are SNHLY and FYNNEI. V was trimmed by 4 bases and J by 4 bases, leaving 5 bases between them. The DNA for the CDR3 is TGTGCCAGCAGTGGCAATAATCAGCCCCAGCATTTT. It codes for CASSGNNQPQHF.

This clone was detected only once. CDR3 sequence (DNA): TGCGCCAGCAGTCTGAACCGGAGAGTCCTTTCAGATACGCAGTATTTT. It specifies CASSLNRRVLSDTQYF. The V and J genes are TRBV23-1 and TRBJ2-3; no firm D call. TRBV23-1 carries the ORF label, with uncertain function. V was pared by 4 bases and J by 4 bases, with 18 bases between. The CDR3 contains 16 residues.

The chain uses TRBV19 and TRBJ1-5; TRBD1 is a possible D gene (5 bases). Germline CDR1 LNHDA, CDR2 SQIVND (reference sequence). The CDR3 has 15 amino acids. V lost 4 bases and J lost 0, with 10 bases in between. CDR3 nucleotide sequence: TGTGCCAGTAGTAGAAGGGGAAATAGCAATCAGCCCCAGCATTTT. Translated: CASSRRGNSNQPQHF.

This rearrangement joins TRBV18 to TRBJ2-7; 9 bases are shared with TRBD2. The CDR3 runs to 15 residues. Germline lookup yields CDR1 KGHSH and CDR2 LQKENI. V trimming: 1 base; J trimming: 5 bases; junction bases outside the gene matches: 6. CDR3 amino acids: CASSPLGGRAHEQYF. As DNA, the CDR3 is TGTGCCAGCTCACCACTGGGCGGGAGGGCCCACGAGCAGTACTTC.

This chain links TRBV7-3 with TRBJ2-1; D tentatively fits TRBD1 or TRBD2 (5 bases each). The V gene's germline CDR1 is SGHTA and CDR2 FQGTGA. V was clipped by 4 bases and J by 8 bases, with 12 bases between them. This CDR3 has 13 amino acids. This CDR3 reads CASSSGRTDEQFF. The CDR3 nucleotides are TGTGCCAGCAGCTCGGGGCGTACGGATGAGCAGTTCTTC. Based on the CDR3 plus reference TRBV7-3 and TRBJ2-1, the full variable domain is GAGVSQTPSNKVTEKGKYVELRCDPISGHTALYWYRQSLGQGPEFLIYFQGTGAADDSGLPNDRFFAVRPEGSVSTLKIQRTERGDSAVYLCASSSGRTDEQFFGPGTRLTVL.

The chain is built from TRBV7-9 and TRBJ2-3; TRBD2 is a possible D gene (5 bases). V lost 1 base to trimming and J lost 2 bases, with 10 bases between them. The CDR3 covers 15 residues. From germline, CDR1 is SEHNR and CDR2 FQNEAQ (reference sequence). The DNA of the CDR3 is TGTGCCAGCAGCTTAGATACGGGAATCACAGATACGCAGTATTTT. Translated, it gives CASSLDTGITDTQYF.

The chain is built from TRBV6-2 or TRBV6-3 and TRBJ2-7; D call uncertain. In germline, CDR1 is MNHEY, CDR2 SVGEGT. The CDR3 loop spans 13 amino acids. Trimming left V 0 bases short and J 8 bases short, with 11 bases between. CDR3 sequence (DNA): TGTGCCAGCAGTTACTCCGGGCAAGGGCAGCAGTACTTC. Its translation is CASSYSGQGQQYF.

The rearrangement joins TRBV5-1 to TRBJ2-3; 16 bases are a match to TRBD2. The V gene's germline CDR1 is SGHRS and CDR2 YFSETQ. The CDR3 loop spans 17 amino acids. The J segment lost 1 base and the V segment lost 4 bases, leaving 3 bases of the junction unmatched. The CDR3 region has the DNA TGCGCCAGCAGCCGTGGGACTAGCGGGGGGGGCACAGATACGCAGTATTTT. Translated: CASSRGTSGGGTDTQYF.

V gene TRBV10-3 combines with J gene TRBJ2-1; D gene ambiguous. V was shortened by 2 bases and J by 0 bases, with 17 bases between the two germline ends. Germline V gene lookup returns CDR1 ENHRY and CDR2 SYGVKD. This CDR3 has 18 amino acids. The CDR3 loop is CAISEGVSAKSSYNEQFF. In DNA, the CDR3 is TGTGCCATCAGTGAGGGTGTGTCTGCGAAAAGCTCCTACAATGAGCAGTTCTTC.

The chain carries TRBV24-1 and TRBJ2-5; D perhaps matches TRBD1 (5 bases). The CDR3 runs 14 residues. Trimming left V 3 bases short and J 1 base short, with 8 bases between. The germline gives CDR1 KGHDR, CDR2 SFDVKD. Here the CDR3 DNA reads TGTGCCACCAGTGATGGGGCAGGCCAAGAGACCCAGTACTTC. This translates into CATSDGAGQETQYF.

The gene calls are TRBV18 and TRBJ1-3, with D uncertain. CDR1 and CDR2 (germline): KGHSH, LQKENI. Trimming cost V 4 bases and J 1 base, with 11 bases left between them. The CDR3 has 15 residues. The DNA for the CDR3 is TGTGCCAGCTCACTCGGTTCTGGGTCTGGAAACACCATATATTTT. Protein: CASSLGSGSGNTIYF.

The gene calls are TRBV5-1 and TRBJ2-1, with TRBD2 identical over 10 bases. The CDR3 sequence is 15 residues long. Germline-derived CDR1 and CDR2 are SGHRS and YFSETQ. Trimming at V came to 4 bases and at J to 7 bases, leaving 8 bases not matched to a gene. The CDR3 reads CASSLLAGVWNEQFF. For the CDR3, the DNA is TGCGCCAGCAGCCTCCTAGCGGGAGTTTGGAATGAGCAGTTCTTC.

This chain joins TRBV3-1 (or the pseudogene TRBV3-2) and TRBJ2-7; D gene ambiguous. CDR1 LGHDT and CDR2 YNNKEL come from the germline V gene (reference sequence). V gave up 5 bases and J gave up 0 bases, with 5 bases separating them. The CDR3 loop spans 12 amino acids. CDR3 sequence (DNA): TGTGCCAGCAGCGAAAGCTCCTACGAGCAGTACTTC. Protein product: CASSESSYEQYF.

This clone was seen a few times. V and J are TRBV4-3 and TRBJ1-2; 9 nucleotides match TRBD1. V shed 4 bases and J 6 bases; nucleotides not matched to a gene: 15. The CDR3 length is 17 residues. Germline V CDR1 and CDR2: LGHNA, YSLEER. CDR3 nucleotide sequence: TGCGCCAGCAGCCGAGCCGCGATTCCCGGGACAGGGAATGGCTACACCTTC. It specifies CASSRAAIPGTGNGYTF.

The chain is built from TRBV5-1 and TRBJ1-2, with 7 nucleotides matching TRBD1. With V trimmed by 0 bases and J by 8 bases, 7 bases remained unmatched. This CDR3 contains 14 residues. Looked up from germline, CDR1 is SGHRS and CDR2 is YFSETQ. CDR3 amino acids: CASSLDNRGYGYTF. In DNA form, the CDR3 reads TGCGCCAGCAGCTTGGACAACAGGGGATACGGCTACACCTTC.

CDR3 DNA: TGCGCCAGCAGCCGAGATACAGATACGCAGTATTTT. Protein: CASSRDTDTQYF. The chain is built from TRBV4-3 and TRBJ2-3; D not resolved. In germline, CDR1 is LGHNA, CDR2 YSLEER. V was pared by 4 bases and J by 3 bases, with 5 bases between. This CDR3 spans 12 amino acids.

This chain connects TRBV27 to TRBJ2-5, with unresolved D. Between the trimmed V and J ends, which lost 3 bases and 2 bases, there was a span of 7 bases. The germline gives CDR1 MNHEY, CDR2 SMNVEV (reference sequence). This CDR3 comprises 13 residues. The CDR3 reads CASSFKVQETQYF. The CDR3 bases are TGTGCCAGCAGTTTTAAGGTGCAAGAGACCCAGTACTTC.

The V and J genes are TRBV6-7 and TRBJ2-7; the match to TRBD2 covers 7 bases. TRBV6-7 is given ORF status, its function remaining uncertain. The ends lost 5 bases at V and 4 bases at J; junction bases unmatched: 14. The CDR3 has 16 residues. As DNA, the CDR3 is TGTGCCAGCAGTGCTCCCGGGGCGCGGGAGATTTACGAGCAGTACTTC. Protein: CASSAPGAREIYEQYF.

This clone has a single count. The rearrangement joins TRBV7-9 to TRBJ1-1; D not resolved. Trimming cost V 6 bases and J 10 bases, with 12 bases left between them. The CDR3 spans 11 residues. Per the germline V gene, CDR1 is SEHNR and CDR2 is FQNEAQ (reference sequence). CDR3 amino acids: CASRLPMGAFF. DNA of the CDR3: TGTGCCAGCAGACTTCCGATGGGAGCTTTCTTT.

The V and J genes are TRBV7-2 and TRBJ2-7; D remains ambiguous. Trimming took 3 bases from V and 2 from J, leaving 8 bases between them. The CDR3 is 13 residues long. Germline values: CDR1 SGHTA, CDR2 FQGNSA. The CDR3 DNA sequence: TGTGCCAGCAGCTTGGGCAAGACCTACGAGCAGTACTTC. This translates into CASSLGKTYEQYF.